These 18 T cell receptor beta chains originate from one sample sequenced in a study of T-cell reconstitution after alpha-beta-depleted transplantation in children. The TCRbeta library was prepared with unique molecular identifiers. One entry per CDR3 protein, called by TCRdb with MiXCR from the PCR reads. The data contain about 500,000 distinct CDR3 sequences, around a third of them singletons. The sample here was PBMCs from the stem cell graft donor, taken from the stem cell graft. The receptor source for this set is a human donor who donated a stem cell graft to a child with aplastic anemia.

The rearrangement joins TRBV10-1 to TRBJ2-1; 9 bases are shared with TRBD1. The germline CDR1 and CDR2 sequences are WNHNN and SYGVQD (reference sequence). This CDR3 has 16 residues. J lost 7 bases, V lost 4 bases, and 11 bases had no gene match. The CDR3 region is CASSGPGQGSPNEQFF. The CDR3 DNA is TGCGCCAGCAGTGGGCCGGGACAGGGTTCCCCGAATGAGCAGTTCTTC.

This clonotype was counted only a few times. V usage is TRBV10-3 and J usage is TRBJ2-3; 8 bases match TRBD2. Germline CDR1 and CDR2: ENHRY and SYGVKD. The CDR3 loop spans 13 amino acids. V gave up 10 bases and J gave up 0 bases; unmatched junction bases: 3. The CDR3 spells CATLAGSTDTQYF. The CDR3 nucleotides read TGTGCCACCTTAGCGGGAAGCACAGATACGCAGTATTTT.

In regard to this clonotype: The junction differs from germline at one of its ends, possibly a read error. The chain combines TRBV20-1 with TRBJ2-1; 11 bases fit TRBD2. The CDR3 consists of 18 residues. Germline CDR1 reads DFQATT; CDR2 reads SNEGSKA (reference sequence). The CDR3 protein is CNARDQTSGSPPYNEQFF. In DNA form, the CDR3 reads TGCAATGCTAGAGATCAAACTAGCGGGAGTCCTCCCTACAATGAGCAGTTCTTC.

The chain uses TRBV18 and TRBJ1-1; 10 bases fit TRBD1. J lost 3 bases, V lost 0 bases, and 7 bases had no gene match. This CDR3 comprises 17 residues. The germline gives CDR1 KGHSH, CDR2 LQKENI. The CDR3, as DNA: TGTGCCAGCTCACCACCGACGGGACAGGGGTCTGACACTGAAGCTTTCTTT. Translating it yields CASSPPTGQGSDTEAFF.

This sequence joins TRBV11-1 and TRBJ2-3; 7 nucleotides match TRBD2. CDR1 and CDR2 (germline): SGHAT, FQDESV (reference sequence). The ends lost 5 bases at V and 2 bases at J; junction bases unmatched: 16. The CDR3 consists of 18 residues. The CDR3 is CASSPRGLPTSHTDTQYF. Written as DNA, the CDR3 is TGTGCCAGCAGCCCCCGGGGACTACCGACCTCTCACACAGATACGCAGTATTTT.

This clonotype has just a few counts. V gene TRBV15 combines with J gene TRBJ1-1; 9 bases match TRBD1. V shed 0 bases, J shed 7 bases, and the junction held 9 bases outside the gene matches. CDR1 is LNHNV and CDR2 is YYDKDF in the germline V gene (reference sequence). The CDR3 is 16 amino acids. This CDR3 reads CATSRDRQGVGSEAFF. The CDR3 DNA reads as TGTGCCACCAGCAGAGACCGACAGGGGGTGGGCAGTGAAGCTTTCTTT.

The genes are TRBV29-1 and TRBJ1-1; 8 bases are a match to TRBD1. CDR1 and CDR2 (germline): SQVTM, ANQGSEA. The CDR3 extends over 15 amino acids. The ends lost 3 bases at V and 0 bases at J; junction bases unmatched: 6. CDR3 sequence reads: CSVDLGQALNTEAFF. DNA for the CDR3: TGCAGCGTTGACTTGGGACAGGCTTTGAACACTGAAGCTTTCTTT. The full variable domain, its missing parts supplied by reference TRBV29-1 and TRBJ1-1, is SAVISQKPSRDICQRGTSLTIQCQVDSQVTMMFWYRQQPGQSLTLIATANQGSEATYESGFVIDKFPISRPNLTFSTLTVSNMSPEDSSIYLCSVDLGQALNTEAFFGQGTRLTVV.

There are a few counts of this clonotype. This rearrangement joins TRBV20-1 to TRBJ2-2; 15 bases align to TRBD2. Germline values: CDR1 DFQATT, CDR2 SNEGSKA (reference sequence). The V segment lost 0 bases and the J segment 4 bases; nucleotides outside the gene matches: 9. The CDR3 extends over 19 amino acids. Here the CDR3 reads CSARDQLGLAGGFTGELFF. In DNA form, the CDR3 reads TGCAGTGCTAGAGATCAGTTAGGACTAGCGGGAGGGTTCACCGGGGAGCTGTTTTTT.

The table lists this clonotype with a few counts. The chain carries TRBV28 and TRBJ1-2; D perhaps matches TRBD1 (5 bases). This CDR3 region has 15 residues. The V gene's germline CDR1 is MDHEN and CDR2 SYDVKM. Trimming took off 7 bases at V and 8 bases at J, with 23 bases between the two ends. The CDR3 coding sequence is TGTGCCAGCATTGCAACTGGGGCGCCCCACGGAGGCTACACCTTC. Translating it yields CASIATGAPHGGYTF.

There are a few counts of this clonotype. The rearrangement links TRBV30 to TRBJ1-4; unclear D gene. V was pared by 4 bases and J by 0 bases, with 12 bases between. The length of the CDR3 is 15 residues. Germline lookup yields CDR1 GTSNPN and CDR2 SVGIG (reference sequence). The CDR3: CAWTTRLPTNEKLFF. The CDR3 nucleotides read TGTGCCTGGACTACCAGGCTTCCAACTAATGAAAAACTGTTTTTT.

The chain combines TRBV7-6 with TRBJ2-1, with D perhaps matching TRBD1 (8 bases). This CDR3 has 16 residues. Trimming took 1 base from V and 1 from J, leaving 11 bases between them. Germline CDR1 SGHVS, CDR2 FNYEAQ. This CDR3 reads CASSLVQGGSYNEQFF. The CDR3 DNA reads as TGTGCCAGCAGCTTAGTACAGGGGGGGTCCTACAATGAGCAGTTCTTC.

This clonotype has more than one count but fewer than ten. The chain combines TRBV7-3 with TRBJ2-1, with 11 positions matching TRBD2. The germline gives CDR1 SGHTA, CDR2 FQGTGA. Trimming cost V 6 bases and J 3 bases; bases outside gene matches: 10. The CDR3 has 17 residues. The CDR3 reads CASSQLSGTSGYNEQFF. The CDR3 DNA sequence: TGTGCCAGCAGTCAACTTTCCGGGACTAGCGGCTACAATGAGCAGTTCTTC.

V is TRBV5-1 and J is TRBJ1-1; 9 bases fit TRBD1. Germline V gene sequence: CDR1 SGHRS, CDR2 YFSETQ. V shed 4 bases and J 4 bases; nucleotides not matched to a gene: 11. This CDR3 spans 16 amino acids. The CDR3 coding sequence is TGCGCCAGCAGCCAGGGACAGGGAATTCCGAGCACTGAAGCTTTCTTT. It yields the protein CASSQGQGIPSTEAFF.

CDR3 in amino acids: CASSIYRSSTDTQYF. The CDR3 DNA reads TGCGCCAGCAGCATATACAGGTCTAGCACAGATACGCAGTATTTT. V and J are TRBV5-1 and TRBJ2-3, with TRBD1 as a possible D gene (5 bases). V was shortened by 4 bases and J by 0 bases, with 12 bases between the two germline ends. CDR1 and CDR2 from the germline V gene are SGHRS and YFSETQ. The CDR3 spans 15 residues.

The genes are TRBV5-6 and TRBJ1-1, with TRBD1 as a possible D gene (6 bases). CDR1 is SGHDT and CDR2 is YYEEEE in the germline V gene. CDR3 length equals 16 residues. With 2 bases removed from V and 4 bases from J, the gap between germline ends came to 18 bases. The CDR3 DNA sequence: TGTGCCAGCAGCTTACCCGGGACATTCCCTGGCACTGAAGCTTTCTTT. It is translated as CASSLPGTFPGTEAFF.

This clonotype was counted a few times. CDR3 loop: CASSLELGTGNIQYF. Written as DNA, the CDR3 is TGTGCCAGCAGCTTAGAACTTGGGACAGGGAACATTCAGTACTTC. The chain carries TRBV7-2 and TRBJ2-4; 9 positions match TRBD1. V dropped 1 base and J dropped 7; count of bases not matched to a gene: 5. Germline loops: CDR1 SGHTA, CDR2 FQGNSA. CDR3 size: 15 residues.

Only a few counts were recorded for this clonotype. The V and J genes are TRBV6-5 and TRBJ2-7; D not certain. This CDR3 contains 11 residues. Germline CDR1 MNHEY, CDR2 SVGAGI. Trimming took 8 bases from V and 3 from J, leaving 8 bases between them. The CDR3 DNA reads as TGTGCCAGCGCCCATGACTACGAGCAGTACTTC. It encodes CASAHDYEQYF.

This clonotype was seen a few times. The J gene is TRBJ2-2, the V gene TRBV20-1; 7 bases are a match to TRBD2. The CDR3 runs 16 residues. Germline lookup yields CDR1 DFQATT and CDR2 SNEGSKA (reference sequence). The junction had 13 bases not matched to a gene; V was cut back by 3 bases and J by 6 bases. The CDR3 loop reads CSASRVGGRRAGELFF. DNA for the CDR3: TGCAGTGCTAGCAGGGTGGGAGGGAGGCGGGCCGGGGAGCTGTTTTTT.